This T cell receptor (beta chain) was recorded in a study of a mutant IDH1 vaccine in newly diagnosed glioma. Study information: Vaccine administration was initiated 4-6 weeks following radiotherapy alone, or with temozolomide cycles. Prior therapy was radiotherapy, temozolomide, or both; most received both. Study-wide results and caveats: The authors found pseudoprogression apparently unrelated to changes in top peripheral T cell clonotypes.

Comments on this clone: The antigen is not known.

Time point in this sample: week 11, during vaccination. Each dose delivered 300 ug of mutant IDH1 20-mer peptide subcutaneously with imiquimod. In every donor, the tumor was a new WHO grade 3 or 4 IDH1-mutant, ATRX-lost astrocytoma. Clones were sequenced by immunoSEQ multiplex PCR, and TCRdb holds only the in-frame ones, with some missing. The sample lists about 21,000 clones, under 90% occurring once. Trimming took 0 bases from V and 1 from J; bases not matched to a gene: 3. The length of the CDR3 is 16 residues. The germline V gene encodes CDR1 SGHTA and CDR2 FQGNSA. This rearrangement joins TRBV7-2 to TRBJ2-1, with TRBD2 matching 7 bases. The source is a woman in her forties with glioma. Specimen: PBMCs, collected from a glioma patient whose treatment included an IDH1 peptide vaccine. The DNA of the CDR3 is TGTGCCAGCAGCTTAGCGCTCGGGGGGTCCTACAATGAGCAGTTCTTC. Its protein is CASSLALGGSYNEQFF.